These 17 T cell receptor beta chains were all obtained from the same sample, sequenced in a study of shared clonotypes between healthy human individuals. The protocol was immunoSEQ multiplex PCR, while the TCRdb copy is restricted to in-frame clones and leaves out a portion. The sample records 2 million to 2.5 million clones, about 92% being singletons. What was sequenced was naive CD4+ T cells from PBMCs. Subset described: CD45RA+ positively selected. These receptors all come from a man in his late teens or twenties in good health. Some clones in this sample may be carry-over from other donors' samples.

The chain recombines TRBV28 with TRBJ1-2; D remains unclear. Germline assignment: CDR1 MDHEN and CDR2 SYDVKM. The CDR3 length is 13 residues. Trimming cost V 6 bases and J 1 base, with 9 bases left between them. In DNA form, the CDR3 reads TGTGCCAGCAGCAACGGGCTTAACTATGGCTACACCTTC. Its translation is CASSNGLNYGYTF.

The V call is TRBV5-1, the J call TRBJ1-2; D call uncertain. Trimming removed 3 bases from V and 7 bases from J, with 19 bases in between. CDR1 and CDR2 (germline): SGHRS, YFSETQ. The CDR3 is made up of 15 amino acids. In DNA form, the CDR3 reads TGCGCCAGCAGCTCCGGACTCGGGCCAGTGGGTGGCTACACCTTC. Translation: CASSSGLGPVGGYTF.

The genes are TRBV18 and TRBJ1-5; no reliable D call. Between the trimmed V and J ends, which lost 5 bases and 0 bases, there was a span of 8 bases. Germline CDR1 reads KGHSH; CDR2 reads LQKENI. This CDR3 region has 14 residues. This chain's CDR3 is CASSTGVSNQPQHF. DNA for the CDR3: TGTGCCAGCTCAACCGGTGTTAGCAATCAGCCCCAGCATTTT.

CDR3 residues: CASSLGLAEGSNEQFF. The CDR3 DNA is TGTGCCAGCAGCTTAGGACTAGCGGAAGGGAGCAATGAGCAGTTCTTC. The rearrangement joins TRBV7-9 to TRBJ2-1; TRBD2 agrees at 9 bases. The CDR3 consists of 16 residues. Trimming took 1 base from V and 6 from J; bases not matched to a gene: 7. Looked up from germline, CDR1 is SEHNR and CDR2 is FQNEAQ (reference sequence).

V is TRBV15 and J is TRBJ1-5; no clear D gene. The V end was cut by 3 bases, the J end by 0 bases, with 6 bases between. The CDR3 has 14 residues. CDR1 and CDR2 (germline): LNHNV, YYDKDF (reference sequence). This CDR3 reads CATSSMGSNQPQHF. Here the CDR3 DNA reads TGTGCCACCAGCAGTATGGGTAGCAATCAGCCCCAGCATTTT.

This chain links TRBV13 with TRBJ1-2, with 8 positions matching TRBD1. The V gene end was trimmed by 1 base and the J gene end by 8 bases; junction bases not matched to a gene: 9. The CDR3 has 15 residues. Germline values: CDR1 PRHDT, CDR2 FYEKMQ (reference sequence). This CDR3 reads CASSLVAGGARGYTF. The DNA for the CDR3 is TGTGCCAGCAGCTTAGTGGCAGGGGGCGCGAGAGGCTACACCTTC. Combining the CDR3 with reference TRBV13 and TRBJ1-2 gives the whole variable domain AAGVIQSPRHLIKEKRETATLKCYPIPRHDTVYWYQQGPGQDPQFLISFYEKMQSDKGSIPDRFSAQQFSDYHSELNMSSLELGDSALYFCASSLVAGGARGYTFGSGTRLTVV.

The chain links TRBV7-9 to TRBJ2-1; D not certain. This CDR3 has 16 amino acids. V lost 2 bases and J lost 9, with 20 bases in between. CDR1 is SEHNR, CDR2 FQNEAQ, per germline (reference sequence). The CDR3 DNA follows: TGTGCCAGCAGCTTAACCAAGGTCAGAAGTGTAGGTGAGCAGTTCTTC. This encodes CASSLTKVRSVGEQFF.

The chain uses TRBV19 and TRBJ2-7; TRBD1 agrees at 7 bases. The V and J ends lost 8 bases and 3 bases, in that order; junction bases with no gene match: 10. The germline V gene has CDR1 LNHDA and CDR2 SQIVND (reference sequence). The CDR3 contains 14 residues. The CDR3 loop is CASGDRTSSYEQYF. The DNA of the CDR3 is TGTGCCAGTGGGGACAGAACCTCTAGCTACGAGCAGTACTTC.

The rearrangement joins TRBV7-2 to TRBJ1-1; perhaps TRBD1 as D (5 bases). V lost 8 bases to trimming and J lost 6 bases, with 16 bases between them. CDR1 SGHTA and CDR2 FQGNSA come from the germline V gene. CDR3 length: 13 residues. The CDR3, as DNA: TGTGCCAGCCTTTTTACAGGATCCGCTGAAGCTTTCTTT. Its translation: CASLFTGSAEAFF.

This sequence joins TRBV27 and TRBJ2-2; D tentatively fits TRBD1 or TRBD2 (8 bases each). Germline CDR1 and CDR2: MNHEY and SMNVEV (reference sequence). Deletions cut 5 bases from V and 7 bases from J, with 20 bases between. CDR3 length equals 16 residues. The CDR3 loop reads CASSPWTGTSSGELFF. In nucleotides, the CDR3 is TGTGCCAGCAGTCCGTGGACAGGGACTAGTAGCGGGGAGCTGTTTTTT.

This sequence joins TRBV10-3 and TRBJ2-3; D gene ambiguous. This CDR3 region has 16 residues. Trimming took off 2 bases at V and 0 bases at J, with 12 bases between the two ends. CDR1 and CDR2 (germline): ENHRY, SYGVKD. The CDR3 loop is CAISEGMARSTDTQYF. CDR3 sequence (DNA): TGTGCCATCAGTGAGGGGATGGCGAGGAGCACAGATACGCAGTATTTT.

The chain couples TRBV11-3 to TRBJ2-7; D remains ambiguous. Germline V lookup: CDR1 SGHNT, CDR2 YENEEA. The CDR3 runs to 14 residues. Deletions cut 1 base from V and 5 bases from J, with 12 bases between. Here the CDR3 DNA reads TGTGCCAGCAGCTTAGGAGGACCTCTTGACGAGCAGTACTTC. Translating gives CASSLGGPLDEQYF.

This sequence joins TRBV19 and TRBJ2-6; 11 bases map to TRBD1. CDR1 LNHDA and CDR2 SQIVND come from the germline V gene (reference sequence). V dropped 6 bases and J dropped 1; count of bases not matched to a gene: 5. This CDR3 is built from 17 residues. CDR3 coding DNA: TGTGCCAGTAGCCCAGGGGACAGGGGGTCTGGGGCCAACGTCCTGACTTTC. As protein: CASSPGDRGSGANVLTF.

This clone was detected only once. Here the CDR3 DNA reads TGTGCCAGCAGCTTATACGGGGGTAGCAATCAGCCCCAGCATTTT. As protein: CASSLYGGSNQPQHF. The chain uses TRBV7-6 and TRBJ1-5, with a tentative D call TRBD1 (5 bases). Looked up from germline, CDR1 is SGHVS and CDR2 is FNYEAQ. The CDR3 is 15 residues long. Deletions cut 2 bases from V and 0 bases from J, with 8 bases between.

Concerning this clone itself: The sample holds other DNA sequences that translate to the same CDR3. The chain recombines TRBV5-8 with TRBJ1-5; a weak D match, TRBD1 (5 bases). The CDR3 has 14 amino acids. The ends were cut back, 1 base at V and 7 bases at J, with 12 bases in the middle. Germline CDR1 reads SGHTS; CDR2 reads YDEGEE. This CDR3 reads CASSLRQGNQPQHF. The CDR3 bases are TGTGCCAGCAGCTTGAGGCAGGGTAACCAGCCCCAGCATTTT.

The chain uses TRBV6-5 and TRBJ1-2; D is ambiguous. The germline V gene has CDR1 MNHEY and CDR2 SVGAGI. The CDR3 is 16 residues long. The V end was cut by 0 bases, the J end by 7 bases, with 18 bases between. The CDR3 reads CASSYSLFLTRGGYTF. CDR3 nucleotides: TGTGCCAGCAGTTACTCCCTATTCTTAACCCGGGGTGGCTACACCTTC.

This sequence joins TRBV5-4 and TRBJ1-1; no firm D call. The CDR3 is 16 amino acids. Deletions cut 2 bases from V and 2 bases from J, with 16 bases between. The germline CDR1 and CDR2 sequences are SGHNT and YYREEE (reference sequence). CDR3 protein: CASSFGKRDLNTEAFF. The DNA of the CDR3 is TGTGCCAGCAGCTTCGGTAAGCGGGATCTCAACACTGAAGCTTTCTTT.